The source of this T cell receptor (beta chain) is a study of early T cells in non-severe SARS-CoV-2 infection. Study as a whole: From unsorted whole blood, bulk RNA was sequenced, and the chains remained unpaired. The study's findings and limits: VDJdb matching, biased toward anti-spike CD8 responses, missed private and CD4 specificities.

With respect to this clonotype: Antigen unknown.

Researchers tagged individual cDNA molecules with unique molecular identifiers. In TCRdb, the 5' RACE reads were re-called with MiXCR into one record per CDR3 protein. The sample includes tens of thousands of distinct CDR3 sequences, more than 8.5% of them seen just once. Trimming took 7 bases from V and 4 from J; bases not matched to a gene: 15. There are 17 residues in the CDR3. Per germline, CDR1 SGHAT and CDR2 FQNNGV. This sequence joins TRBV11-2 and TRBJ2-1; 8 positions match TRBD1. The source was whole blood, collected at baseline. The sequence derives from an adult who was a healthcare worker with PCR-confirmed SARS-CoV-2 infection or an uninfected control (not recorded which). The CDR3 nucleotides read TGTGCCAGCAATCCCAGGGGGCAGGGGACCACTTACAATGAGCAGTTCTTC. This encodes CASNPRGQGTTYNEQFF.